This section outlines one T cell receptor beta chain sequence together with its context. Its matching antigen is unknown. The V and J ends lost 4 bases and 1 base respectively, with 13 bases between them. Germline CDR1 and CDR2: SNHLY and FYNNEI. This CDR3 spans 15 amino acids. The sample comes from a study of regulatory T cells in long-lasting Graves disease. The wider study: Less than 3 months of antithyroid drugs had been taken by newly diagnosed Graves' patients. Study results and limitations: Among samples with persistent disease, TRBV28, TRBJ1-2 and TRBJ2-5 were favored.

Library construction for TCR beta used iRepertoire HTBI primers and Arm-PCR of CDR3 regions. Via MiXCR, TCRdb re-called the multiplex PCR reads, giving one row per CDR3 protein. The sample contains about half a million distinct CDR3 sequences, approximately 12% of which appear only once. Time point reported: newly diagnosed GD, antithyroid drugs for less than 3 months. Extracted RNA from PBMCs served as the source of the TCR library. These records were also assigned to another study, of T cells in Graves' hyperthyroidism and ophthalmopathy. In that study: Over 18 months, lack of ophthalmopathy progression marked Graves' hyperthyroidism as stable. In making diagnoses, clinical symptoms, serum thyroxine and TRAb, thyroid ultrasound and orbital computed tomography were all used.

This sequence originates from a woman aged 25 to 39 with Graves disease. This material consisted of peripheral blood mononuclear cells (PBMCs), taken at new diagnosis, from a patient treated with antithyroid drugs. V and J are TRBV2 and TRBJ2-5; D is possibly TRBD1 or TRBD2 (5 bases each). For the CDR3, the DNA is TGTGCCAGCAGTGGTTTGGGAGACAGCCAAGAGACCCAGTACTTC. This sequence encodes CASSGLGDSQETQYF.